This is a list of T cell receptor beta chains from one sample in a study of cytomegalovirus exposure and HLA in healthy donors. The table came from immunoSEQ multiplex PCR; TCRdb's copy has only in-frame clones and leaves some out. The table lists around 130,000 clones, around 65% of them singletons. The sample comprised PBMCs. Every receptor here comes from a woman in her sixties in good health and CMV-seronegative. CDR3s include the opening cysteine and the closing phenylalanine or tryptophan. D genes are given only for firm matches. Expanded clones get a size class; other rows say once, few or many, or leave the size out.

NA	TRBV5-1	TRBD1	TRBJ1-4	TGCGCCAGCAGACTGACAGGGGGCTTGGGGGAAAAACTGTTTTTT	CASRLTGGLGEKLFF
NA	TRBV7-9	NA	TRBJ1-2	TGTGCCAGCAGCTTGAGGGAGATAGGATCTAACTATGGCTACACCTTC	CASSLREIGSNYGYTF
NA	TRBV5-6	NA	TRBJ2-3	TGTGCCAGCAGCTTGGCAGGGCGGCAAGGCACAGATACGCAGTATTTT	CASSLAGRQGTDTQYF
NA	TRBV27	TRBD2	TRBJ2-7	TGTGCCAGCAGTCCGCTAGCGGGAGGGTCCTACGAGCAGTACTTC	CASSPLAGGSYEQYF
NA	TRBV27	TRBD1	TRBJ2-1	TGTGCCAGCATCTCTGTAGGGACAGGGACAAATGAGCAGTTCTTC	CASISVGTGTNEQFF
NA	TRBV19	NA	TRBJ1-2	TGTGCCAGTACCGACCAAACAGGACCATATGGCTACACCTTC	CASTDQTGPYGYTF
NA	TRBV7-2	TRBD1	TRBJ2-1	TGTGCCAGCAGCCCTGTACTTAGGGGACAGGGGGTCGGGCAGTTCTTC	CASSPVLRGQGVGQFF
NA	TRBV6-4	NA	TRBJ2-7	TGTGCCAGCAGTGAGGGGGAGGCGGGTGGCGAGCAGTACTTC	CASSEGEAGGEQYF
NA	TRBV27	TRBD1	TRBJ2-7	TGTGCCAGCAGTCCGAGTGGACAGGCGTCCTACGAGCAGTACTTC	CASSPSGQASYEQYF
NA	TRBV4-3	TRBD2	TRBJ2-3	TGCGCCAGCAGCCCGACTAGCGCCGGCACAGATACGCAGTATTTT	CASSPTSAGTDTQYF
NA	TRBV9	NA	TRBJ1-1	TGTGCCAGCAGCGTAGACATACAGGGTGAAGCTTTCTTT	CASSVDIQGEAFF
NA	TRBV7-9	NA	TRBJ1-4	TGTTCCAGCAGCTTATCCAGGGATAATGAAAAACTGTTTTTT	CSSSLSRDNEKLFF
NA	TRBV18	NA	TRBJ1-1	TGTGCCAGCTCACCCCGACCCCGGGACATTGAAGCTTTCTTT	CASSPRPRDIEAFF
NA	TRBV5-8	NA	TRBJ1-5	TGTGCCAGCAGCCCAACAGGGAGCTCAGGTCAGCCCCAGCATTTT	CASSPTGSSGQPQHF
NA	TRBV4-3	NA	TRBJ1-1	TGCGCCAGCAGCCAATCTTTCCGGAACACTGAAGCTTTCTTT	CASSQSFRNTEAFF
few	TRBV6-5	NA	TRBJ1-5	TGTGCCAGCATCCTCCTCGGGGTTAGCAATCAGCCCCAGCATTTT	CASILLGVSNQPQHF
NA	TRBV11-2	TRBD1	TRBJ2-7	TGTGCCAGCAGCTTAGATGCCGGGACAGACCTCGAGCAGTACTTC	CASSLDAGTDLEQYF
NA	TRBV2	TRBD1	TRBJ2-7	TGTGCCAGCGGAGGACAGGCGGGCTACGAGCAGTACTTC	CASGGQAGYEQYF
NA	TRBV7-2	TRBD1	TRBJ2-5	TGTGCCAGCAGCTTAGGACAGGGCAAAGAGACCCAGTACTTC	CASSLGQGKETQYF
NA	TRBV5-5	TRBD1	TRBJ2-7	TGTGCCAGCAGCTTGATGGGACAGGGACGGGCCTACGAGCAGTACTTC	CASSLMGQGRAYEQYF
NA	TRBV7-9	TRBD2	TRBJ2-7	TGTGCCAGCAGCTTTATAGCGGGGCCCACGGAGGAGCAGTACTTC	CASSFIAGPTEEQYF
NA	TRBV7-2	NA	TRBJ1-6	TGTGCCAGCAGCCGAAGACAGTCCCTTTCACCCCTCCACTTT	CASSRRQSLSPLHF
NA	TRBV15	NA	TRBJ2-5	TGTGCCACCAGCAGAGGCGGGCGGGAGACCCAGTACTTC	CATSRGGRETQYF
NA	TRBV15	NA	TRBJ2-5	TGTGCCACCAGCAGAGATGGAGTTGGCGGACTTCAAGAGACCCAGTACTTC	CATSRDGVGGLQETQYF
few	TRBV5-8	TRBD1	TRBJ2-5	TGTGCCAGCAGCTTGGCCCGTTCGGGACAGCAGTACTTC	CASSLARSGQQYF
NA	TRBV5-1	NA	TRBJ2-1	TGCGCCAGCAGCTTGGCGCTGGGTCGCGGGATGGCCAATGAGCAGTTCTTC	CASSLALGRGMANEQFF
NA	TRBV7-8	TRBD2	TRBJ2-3	TGTGCCAGCAGCGGACGCGGGGGGGTAGATACGCAGTATTTT	CASSGRGGVDTQYF
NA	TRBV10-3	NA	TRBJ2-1	TGTGCCATCAGGACACAAAGCAATGAGCAGTTCTTC	CAIRTQSNEQFF
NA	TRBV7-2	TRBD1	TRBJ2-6	TGTGCCAGCAGCTCCTCCGGGACAGGGGGCGCTGGGGCCAACGTCCTGACTTTC	CASSSSGTGGAGANVLTF
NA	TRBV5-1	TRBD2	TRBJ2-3	TGCGCCAGCAGCTTACAACTAGCGGGGGGGGCAGATACGCAGTATTTT	CASSLQLAGGADTQYF
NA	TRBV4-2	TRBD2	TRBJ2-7	TGTGCCAGCAGCCAGGGACTAGCGGGAGTCGGGGAGCAGTACTTC	CASSQGLAGVGEQYF
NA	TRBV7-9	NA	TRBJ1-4	TGTGCCAGCAGCTCGCTTCTAGGCAGGGGAGAAAAACTGTTTTTT	CASSSLLGRGEKLFF
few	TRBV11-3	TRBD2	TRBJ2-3	TGTGCCAGCAGCTTAGTTCTTAGCGGGGGGGCCCGGGATACGCAGTATTTT	CASSLVLSGGARDTQYF
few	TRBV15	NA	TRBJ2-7	TGTGCCACCAGCAGAGTTAGAGGGAGCTCCTACGAGCAGTACTTC	CATSRVRGSSYEQYF
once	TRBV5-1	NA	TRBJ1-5	TGCGCCAGCAGCTCTTCAGGGGATCGGAATCAGCCCCAGCATTTT	CASSSSGDRNQPQHF
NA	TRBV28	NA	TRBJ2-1	TGTGCCAGCACCAGGGCAACCAGGGATGAGCAGTTCTTC	CASTRATRDEQFF
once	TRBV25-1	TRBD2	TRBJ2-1	TGTGCCAGCAGTGAGCTAGCGGGGGGAATAACCTACAATGAGCAGTTCTTC	CASSELAGGITYNEQFF
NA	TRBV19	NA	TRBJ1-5	TGTGCCAGTACAGGGGTGAGCAATCAGCCCCAGCATTTT	CASTGVSNQPQHF
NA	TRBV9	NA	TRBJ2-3	TGTGCCAGCAGCCCTACTAGCGTAGGGGGAGATACGCAGTATTTT	CASSPTSVGGDTQYF
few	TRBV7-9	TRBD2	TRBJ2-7	TGTGCCAGCAGCTTAATAGCGGGGGGCCTCAGCTCCTACGAGCAGTACTTC	CASSLIAGGLSSYEQYF
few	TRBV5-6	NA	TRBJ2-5	TGTGCCAGCAAACCCAGGGGACTACAAGAGACCCAGTACTTC	CASKPRGLQETQYF
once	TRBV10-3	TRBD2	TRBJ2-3	TGTGCCACTTCCCGTGGAGCGGGGGGAACAGATACGCAGTATTTT	CATSRGAGGTDTQYF
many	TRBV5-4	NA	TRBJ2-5	TGTGCCAGCAGCCCGGCGGGGCGTCACAAAGAGACCCAGTACTTC	CASSPAGRHKETQYF
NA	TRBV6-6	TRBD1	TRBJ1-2	TGTGCCAGCAGTTACTTAGGGGGCGGCTACACCTTC	CASSYLGGGYTF